Listed below are T cell receptor beta chains from one sample, sequenced in a study of T-cell reconstitution after alpha-beta-depleted transplantation in children. One entry per CDR3 protein results from TCRdb running MiXCR on the PCR reads. The sample lists 440,000 or so distinct CDR3 sequences, about a tenth occurring once. Sequences were derived from PBMCs from the stem cell graft donor, sampled from the stem cell graft. These receptors were obtained from a human donor who donated a stem cell graft to a child with acute myeloid leukemia. The CDR3 runs from the conserved cysteine through the conserved F or W. A D gene is named only where the DNA matches it firmly. The listing skips clone size in some rows; elsewhere it reads once, few, many or a size class.

j_call v_call clone_size d_call cdr3_nt cdr3_aa
TRBJ2-7 TRBV20-1 many TRBD2 TGCAGTGCTAGCGAGGCGGGACTACAGATTTCGCTGGAGCAGTACTTC CSASEAGLQISLEQYF
TRBJ1-2 TRBV7-2 many NA TGTGCCAGCAGCTACCGACGGGTGGAACTTAACTATGGCTACACCTTC CASSYRRVELNYGYTF
TRBJ2-1 TRBV20-1 few TRBD2 TGCAGTGCTAGCCCCCTGCCGGCGGGGGGGGCATACAATGAGCAGTTCTTC CSASPLPAGGAYNEQFF
TRBJ2-7 TRBV7-2 many NA TGTGCCAGCAGCTTTAGGTTCCGCCTGAGCTCCTACGAGCAGTACTTC CASSFRFRLSSYEQYF
TRBJ2-1 TRBV20-1 few NA TGCAGTGCTAGACAAGGCTATTCCTACAATGAGCAGTTCTTC CSARQGYSYNEQFF
TRBJ1-2 TRBV4-3 NA TRBD1 TGCGCCAGCAGCCAAGACAGGGGGGGACAGGCCTATGGCTACACCTTC CASSQDRGGQAYGYTF
TRBJ2-5 TRBV5-1 few NA TGCGCCAGCAGCTCGGGCGAAGAGACCCAGTACTTC CASSSGEETQYF
TRBJ2-3 TRBV5-1 NA TRBD2 TGCGCCAGCAGCTACGGACTAGCGGGAGGGCCGAGGGTGGCAGATACGCAGTATTTT CASSYGLAGGPRVADTQYF
TRBJ2-1 TRBV10-2 many TRBD2 TGCGCCAGCAGTGTTTTACTAGCGGCCTACAATGAGCAGTTCTTC CASSVLLAAYNEQFF
TRBJ2-2 TRBV5-8 medium-sized NA TGTGCCAGCAGCTTGGACCTGCCCCGGTCCGGGGAGCTGTTTTTT CASSLDLPRSGELFF
TRBJ2-1 TRBV29-1 few NA TGCAGCGTCACTATTTTTCAAGGCAATGAGCAGTTCTTC CSVTIFQGNEQFF
TRBJ2-1 TRBV24-1 NA TRBD1 TGTGCCACCAGTGATAACCGGGACAGTTACAATGAGCAGTTCTTC CATSDNRDSYNEQFF
TRBJ2-1 TRBV5-1 many NA TGCGCCAGCAGCTTGGGCTATTCCGCAGGCGGTGATAGCCCGTTCTTC CASSLGYSAGGDSPFF
TRBJ1-1 TRBV4-1 many NA TGCGCCAGCAGTCGCACAGCGAACACTGAAGCTTTCTTT CASSRTANTEAFF
TRBJ1-2 TRBV6-6 few NA TGTGCCAGCAGTTCCCAGGCGCCCTATGGCTACACCTTC CASSSQAPYGYTF
TRBJ2-2 TRBV7-8 NA NA TGTGCCAGCAGCCCGTCCCGGGACCCCGTGACCGGGGAGCTGTTTTTT CASSPSRDPVTGELFF
TRBJ1-2 TRBV5-1 NA TRBD1 TGCGCCAGCAGCGACCCAGGGGGCAATGGCTACACCTTC CASSDPGGNGYTF
TRBJ1-2 TRBV4-1 few NA TGCGCCAGCAGCCAAGATCCCCGATGGGGGGCGTATCTGGATGGCTACACCTTC CASSQDPRWGAYLDGYTF
TRBJ2-3 TRBV20-1 few TRBD2 TGCAGTGCTAGAGAGTCCCGAGCGGGAGGGCCGGGGTCAGATACGCAGTATTTT CSARESRAGGPGSDTQYF
TRBJ1-1 TRBV29-1 many TRBD1 TGCAGCCCACAGAGGACAGGCGGCGAAGAAGCTTTCTTT CSPQRTGGEEAFF
TRBJ1-5 TRBV12-3/TRBV12-4 many TRBD1 TGTGCCAGCAGCCCCAGGGACAGGGGGGTGAATCAGCCCCAGCATTTT CASSPRDRGVNQPQHF
TRBJ2-5 TRBV5-1 few NA TGCGCCAGCAGCTTGGTAGGGGAGTACCAAGAGACCCAGTACTTC CASSLVGEYQETQYF
TRBJ2-3 TRBV27 many NA TGTGCCAGCAGTTTTTTGAGCAAACCCCCCGATACGCAGTATTTT CASSFLSKPPDTQYF
TRBJ2-2 TRBV12-3/TRBV12-4 NA TRBD2 TGTGCCAGCAGTTTTTCTGCGGGGGGGCAAACCGGGGAGCTGTTTTTT CASSFSAGGQTGELFF
TRBJ2-3 TRBV9 NA NA TGTGCCAGCAGCGTAGGTAATGTCAGGGGTTTCCCAGATACGCAGTATTTT CASSVGNVRGFPDTQYF
TRBJ2-2 TRBV3-1 NA NA TGTGCCAGCAGCCAACAGGGTTTCGGGGAGCTGTTTTTT CASSQQGFGELFF
TRBJ2-5 TRBV20-1 few TRBD2 TGCAGTGCTAGAGATTGGCTAGCGGGGGGTCCTTCGGTTGAGACCCAGTACTTC CSARDWLAGGPSVETQYF
TRBJ2-7 TRBV6-5 NA NA TGTGCCAGCAGTTATAATACAGTTTCGTCCTACGAGCAGTACTTC CASSYNTVSSYEQYF
TRBJ2-3 TRBV29-1 few NA TGCAGCGTGCGGGGGCAACATCTCACAGATACGCAGTATTTT CSVRGQHLTDTQYF
TRBJ2-3 TRBV7-8 NA NA TGTGCCAGCAGCTTATTAGAGGTAGCCAACCCAGATACGCAGTATTTT CASSLLEVANPDTQYF
TRBJ2-5 TRBV20-1 NA TRBD2 TGCAGTGCTAGGGGGCGGGAGGGTCAAGAGACCCAGTACTTC CSARGREGQETQYF
TRBJ2-3 TRBV20-1 many NA TGCAGTGCTAGTGGGGGGGCCGCAGATACGCAGTATTTT CSASGGAADTQYF
TRBJ2-3 TRBV20-1 NA TRBD1 TGCTGTGCTATTCCCGCCGGACAGGCGAGCACAGATACGCAGTATTTT CCAIPAGQASTDTQYF
TRBJ1-6 TRBV7-2 many NA TGTGCCAGCAGCGGGGAGCCTAATTCACCCCTCCACTTT CASSGEPNSPLHF
TRBJ1-3 TRBV4-2 NA TRBD1 TGTGCCAGCAGCCAAGATCGGCTTGAGGGGGCAAGGGGAAACACCATATATTTT CASSQDRLEGARGNTIYF
TRBJ1-2 TRBV5-1 many NA TGCGCCAGCAGCTTGGCCCGGCGGATGAACTATGGCTACACCTTC CASSLARRMNYGYTF
TRBJ2-1 TRBV2 few NA TGTGCCAGCAGTGAAAGGGGGGCCAGGTACAATGAGCAGTTCTTC CASSERGARYNEQFF
TRBJ2-4 TRBV6-2/TRBV6-3 NA TRBD2 TGTGCCAGCAGCTCTCACGGGGGGGTAGGGAACATGCAGTACTTC CASSSHGGVGNMQYF
TRBJ2-4 TRBV2 few NA TGTGCCAGCAGTTTCGCGGGGGGCTGGTTGGACAGGGTAAACATTCAGTACTTC CASSFAGGWLDRVNIQYF
TRBJ1-4 TRBV7-9 few TRBD1 TGTGCCAGCAGCCAACCCGGACAGGCCCAAGGCGAAAAACTGTTTTTT CASSQPGQAQGEKLFF
TRBJ2-4 TRBV20-1 NA NA TGCAGTGCTAGAGATCAGGTCGGGTCAGGGGAGGGAAACATTCAGTACTTC CSARDQVGSGEGNIQYF
TRBJ2-7 TRBV20-1 many NA TGCAGTGCCGATGATAGCGACTACGAGCAGTACTTC CSADDSDYEQYF
TRBJ2-5 TRBV12-3/TRBV12-4 few NA TGTGCCAGCCGACAAGGGTGGGCGCAAGAGACCCAGTACTTC CASRQGWAQETQYF
TRBJ2-5 TRBV20-1 NA TRBD2 TGCAGTGCTAGAGGACTAGCGAAGGAGACCCAGTACTTC CSARGLAKETQYF
TRBJ1-1 TRBV20-1 NA NA TGCAGTGCTGGTAGGGAGTGGGTCACTGAAGCTTTCTTT CSAGREWVTEAFF
TRBJ2-7 TRBV29-1 few TRBD1 TGCAGCGTCGGTCTTGGGACAGGGAACGAGCAGTACTTC CSVGLGTGNEQYF
TRBJ2-2 TRBV12-3/TRBV12-4 many TRBD2 TGTGCCAGCAGCCTCACGGGGGGGAGCACCGGGGAGCTGTTTTTT CASSLTGGSTGELFF